The 14 T cell receptor beta chains presented below share a single source sample, sequenced in a study of OX40 agonist ivuxolimab in advanced cancers. The assay was immunoSEQ multiplex PCR, and TCRdb's table has in-frame clones only and misses some. The repertoire has about 83,000 clones, 91% of them found once; the top ten carry 8.4%. Sequenced here: CD4+ or CD8+ T cells sorted from blood, sampled in a trial of the OX40 agonist ivuxolimab. These receptors all stem from an adult with an advanced solid tumor such as melanoma, head and neck, liver or kidney cancer.

The V call is TRBV19, the J call TRBJ2-1; tentative D call: TRBD2 (6 bases). Germline CDR1 and CDR2: LNHDA and SQIVND (reference sequence). Trimming cost V 6 bases and J 0 bases, with 9 bases left between them. The CDR3 has 14 amino acids. The CDR3 here is CASRLADSYNEQFF. CDR3 sequence (DNA): TGTGCCAGTAGACTAGCCGACTCCTACAATGAGCAGTTCTTC.

The chain joins TRBV30 to TRBJ2-7, with D unresolved. The V end was cut by 4 bases, the J end by 3 bases, with 10 bases between. The CDR3 sequence is 12 residues long. Germline V gives CDR1 GTSNPN, CDR2 SVGIG (reference sequence). The CDR3 loop is CAWTLDRYEQYF. The CDR3 DNA reads as TGTGCCTGGACCCTAGATCGCTACGAGCAGTACTTC.

The chain carries TRBV4-2 and TRBJ2-1; TRBD2 agrees at 8 bases. The CDR3 consists of 13 residues. Per the germline V gene, CDR1 is LGHNA and CDR2 is YNFKEQ. After removal of 1 base from V and 13 bases from J, the junction contained 6 bases not matched to a gene. The CDR3 here is CASSQGATSAQFF. In DNA, the CDR3 is TGTGCCAGCAGCCAAGGGGCGACTAGCGCTCAGTTCTTC.

This clone showed up just once. The V gene is TRBV15, the J gene TRBJ1-6; D unresolved. Germline V gene sequence: CDR1 LNHNV, CDR2 YYDKDF (reference sequence). The CDR3 runs 17 residues. The germline V and J ends were trimmed by 0 bases and 9 bases, with 18 bases remaining between them. The CDR3 region is CATSRDPQEPLGSPLHF. Written as DNA, the CDR3 is TGTGCCACCAGCAGAGATCCCCAGGAGCCTTTGGGTTCACCCCTCCACTTT. The full variable domain, with the rest looked up from reference TRBV15 and TRBJ1-6, is DAMVIQNPRYQVTQFGKPVTLSCSQTLNHNVMYWYQQKSSQAPKLLFHYYDKDFNNEADTPDNFQSRRPNTSFCFLDIRSPGLGDTAMYLCATSRDPQEPLGSPLHFGNGTRLTVT.

The chain has TRBV4-1 and TRBJ2-7; D ambiguous. The CDR3 extends over 15 amino acids. Germline CDR1 MGHRA, CDR2 YSYEKL. V lost 1 base and J lost 2, with 12 bases in between. CDR3 bases: TGCGCCAGCAGCCAAGGCAACGCAGGCACCTACGAGCAGTACTTC. Protein: CASSQGNAGTYEQYF.

The gene calls are TRBV25-1 and TRBJ1-1; tentative D call: TRBD1 (6 bases). This CDR3 comprises 13 residues. V lost 7 bases and J 1 base, leaving 10 bases between the germline ends. The germline CDR1 and CDR2 sequences are MGHDK and SYGVNS. CDR3 bases: TGTGCCAGCATTATGACAGGGAACACTGAAGCTTTCTTT. It yields the protein CASIMTGNTEAFF.

The count of this clone is one. The chain carries TRBV18 and TRBJ2-3; no clear D gene. The V gene's germline CDR1 is KGHSH and CDR2 LQKENI. V gave up 3 bases and J gave up 1 base, with 5 bases separating them. This CDR3 spans 13 amino acids. The CDR3 coding sequence is TGTGCCAGCTCACCCGTAGGCACAGATACGCAGTATTTT. It encodes CASSPVGTDTQYF.

V gene TRBV15 combines with J gene TRBJ2-5; D is unresolved. V dropped 3 bases and J dropped 0 bases, with 2 bases sitting between them. CDR1 and CDR2 from the germline V gene are LNHNV and YYDKDF (reference sequence). The CDR3 is 12 residues long. CDR3 sequence reads: CATSRDQETQYF. The CDR3 DNA follows: TGTGCCACCAGCAGGGACCAAGAGACCCAGTACTTC.

V is TRBV7-9 and J is TRBJ2-5; D not certain. The CDR3 sequence is 13 residues long. Germline V gene lookup returns CDR1 SEHNR and CDR2 FQNEAQ (reference sequence). The V gene lost 6 bases and the J gene lost 1 base, with 9 bases spanning the gap. CDR3 residues: CASSSSRQETQYF. The CDR3 nucleotides are TGTGCCAGCAGTTCTTCTCGCCAAGAGACCCAGTACTTC. Complete variable domain (other parts from reference TRBV7-9 and TRBJ2-5): DTGVSQNPRHKITKRGQNVTFRCDPISEHNRLYWYRQTLGQGPEFLTYFQNEAQLEKSRLLSDRFSAERPKGSFSTLEIQRTEQGDSAMYLCASSSSRQETQYFGPGTRLLVL.

Here the CDR3 reads CATETDTSHEQYV. The CDR3 coding sequence is TGTGCCACCGAAACGGACACCTCCCACGAGCAGTACGTC. The rearrangement links TRBV7-9 to TRBJ2-7; maybe TRBD1 (5 bases). The CDR3 is 13 residues long. From germline, CDR1 is SEHNR and CDR2 FQNEAQ (reference sequence).

To note about this clone: Other nucleotide sequences from this sample produce the same CDR3. The J gene is TRBJ1-2, the V gene TRBV4-3; D uncertain. Deletions cut 0 bases from V and 5 bases from J, with 4 bases between. From germline, CDR1 is LGHNA and CDR2 YSLEER. The length of the CDR3 is 12 residues. CDR3 amino acids: CASSQDYYGYTF. The DNA for the CDR3 is TGCGCCAGCAGCCAAGATTATTATGGCTACACCTTC.

This sequence joins TRBV4-3 and TRBJ1-5, with 8 positions matching TRBD1. CDR1 LGHNA and CDR2 YSLEER come from the germline V gene. Trimming took 4 bases from V and 3 from J; bases not matched to a gene: 5. The CDR3 runs to 15 residues. Here the CDR3 DNA reads TGCGCCAGCAGCCTCGGGACAGGATTCAATCAGCCCCAGCATTTT. Its protein product is CASSLGTGFNQPQHF.

The chain employs TRBV5-4 and TRBJ2-7; possibly TRBD2 for D (6 bases). Germline CDR1 reads SGHNT; CDR2 reads YYREEE (reference sequence). V was cut by 4 bases and J by 7 bases, with 9 bases left in between. The CDR3 runs 11 residues. The CDR3 spells CASSIGREQYF. The CDR3 nucleotides read TGTGCCAGCAGCATTGGGAGGGAGCAGTACTTC.

CDR3 region: CASSLYGPYRSYEQYF. In DNA form, the CDR3 reads TGTGCCAGCAGTTTATACGGCCCCTATCGCTCCTACGAGCAGTACTTC. V usage is TRBV28 and J usage is TRBJ2-7, with D unclear. Trimming removed 1 base from V and 0 bases from J, with 13 bases in between. The CDR3 is made up of 16 amino acids. Germline assignment: CDR1 MDHEN and CDR2 SYDVKM.